This T cell receptor (beta chain) stems from a study of OX40 agonist ivuxolimab in advanced cancers. In the study overall: An anti-OX40 (CD134) antibody with agonistic activity, ivuxolimab, was administered to patients. The study's findings and limits: Partial responders treated at 0.1-3.0 mg/kg exhibited clonal expansion among the lowest measured. In general, CD8+ T cells held more expanded clones than CD4+ did, on average.

CDR1 KGHSH and CDR2 LQKENI come from the germline V gene. The CDR3 runs 13 residues. V was pared by 5 bases and J by 4 bases, with 11 bases between. The data were produced by immunoSEQ multiplex PCR, yet TCRdb's version contains in-frame clones alone and is incomplete. The sample includes about 89,000 clones, approximately 91% of them seen just once. Of note for this clone: Its antigen is not known.

The sequence was collected from an adult with an advanced solid tumor such as melanoma, head and neck, liver or kidney cancer. This chain links TRBV18 with TRBJ1-2; D ambiguous. Sequenced here: CD4+ or CD8+ T cells sorted from blood, sampled in a trial of the OX40 agonist ivuxolimab. CDR3 in DNA: TGTGCCAGCTCATCTCAAGAGGCCTATGGCTACACCTTC. This codes for CASSSQEAYGYTF.